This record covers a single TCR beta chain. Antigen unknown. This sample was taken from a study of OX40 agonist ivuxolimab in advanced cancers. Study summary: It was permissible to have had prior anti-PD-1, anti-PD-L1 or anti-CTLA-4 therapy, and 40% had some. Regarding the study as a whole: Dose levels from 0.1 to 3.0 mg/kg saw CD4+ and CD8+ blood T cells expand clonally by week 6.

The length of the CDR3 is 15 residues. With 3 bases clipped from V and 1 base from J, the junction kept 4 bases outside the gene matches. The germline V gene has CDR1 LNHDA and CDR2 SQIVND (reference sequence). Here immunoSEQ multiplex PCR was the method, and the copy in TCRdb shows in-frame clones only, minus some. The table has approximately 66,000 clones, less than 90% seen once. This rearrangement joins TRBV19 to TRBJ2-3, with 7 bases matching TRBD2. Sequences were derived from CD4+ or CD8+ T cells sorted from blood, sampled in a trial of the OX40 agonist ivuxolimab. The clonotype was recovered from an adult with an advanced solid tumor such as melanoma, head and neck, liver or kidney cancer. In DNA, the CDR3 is TGTGCCAGTAGTATCGCGCTAGCGGGCACAGATACGCAGTATTTT. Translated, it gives CASSIALAGTDTQYF.